This T cell receptor beta chain is from a study of cytomegalovirus exposure and HLA in healthy donors (dated by TCRdb to between 2016 and 2019). About the study as a whole: According to an earlier analysis of 550 to 700 of the donors, about 179 million T cells yielded 95 million to 140 million unique TCR beta sequences and approximately 280 Gb of sequence data. Four or five DR-DQ haplotypes were treated as single units for association and clustering because of strong linkage in the cohort. HLA typing included class I and class II loci at four-digit resolution. The study aimed to test whether cataloging public T cell receptors could reveal signatures of past pathogen exposure. On average, approximately 250,000 unique TCR beta nucleotide sequences were sequenced per donor among a few hundred genotyped donors of the cohort, with 15% to 20% of those sequences being non-productive. In the later analysis, no new phenotypic data were used to find candidate immune exposures; instead, reliance was placed on TCR beta sequences and their occurrence across donors. The study profiled the T cell repertoires of some 610 subjects by immunosequencing and related them to cytomegalovirus serostatus. In a later analysis, previously published TCR beta repertoires from several hundred donors were re-analyzed and high-resolution HLA genotyping was added so that TCR occurrence patterns could be studied. Every discovery cohort repertoire had been produced on one sequencing platform. Genome-wide SNP genotypes for about 65% of the 666 donors were used in a later genetic analysis, which treated that subset as a discovery cohort. Roughly 300 gigabases of sequencing data and approximately 91 million unique TCR sequences made up an early release that covered 500 to 650 HLA-typed donors. The study combined high-throughput TCR immunosequencing, statistical association of individual TCRs with disease status, and machine learning to predict cytomegalovirus infection status. Of the 300 to 400 genotyped donors, around 81% fell in the genetic ancestry cluster associated with self-reported Caucasian donors. In an earlier analysis of several hundred of the donors, high-throughput TCR beta sequencing was used to judge whether each TCR beta V gene segment behaved as functional or pseudogenic. Besides the first cohort of about 730 subjects, a separate validation cohort made up of about 120 different subjects was used. Donor age, sex, ethnicity and CMV serostatus were compiled alongside the repertoire data. Typing coverage varied by locus: 629-630 donors for A, B, C, DRB1 and DQB1; approximately 500 for DQA1; around 610 for DPA1; roughly 470 for DPB1.

This clone was recorded a few times. What antigen it recognizes has not been identified. Base qualities are not provided; no much larger clone lies one nucleotide away. The study at large found these results: A further reported finding was that TCR beta sequences accurately predicted the HLA-A and HLA-B alleles for most subjects in the first cohort. Only TCR beta chains were sequenced in this cohort, and the absence of alpha or paired-chain data limited detectable features. Because some donors lacked HLA typing at each locus, the association tests relied only on the typed subset. The study listed 150 to 200 TCR beta chains as associated with cytomegalovirus. For the cohort, immune exposure information was limited to CMV serostatus. Compared with equally common non-associated chains, HLA-associated TCR beta chains in a later analysis were more clonally expanded and had lower generation probabilities. An association between a missense DCLRE1C variant and V-gene and J-gene trimming of TCR beta chains was found in a later genetic analysis and replicated in an independent cohort. In a later genetic analysis, fewer N-insertions in productive TCRs were reported among donors in an Asian-associated ancestry cluster than the roughly 640-donor mean. Because counts were too low, around 17 rarely observed V segments, including chromosome 9 orphons, were left out of the earlier analysis of about 500 of the donors. The classifier was reported to diagnose cytomegalovirus status with high specificity and sensitivity in both the original cohort and the validation cohort. Assigning TCR associations to individual alleles was difficult when HLA alleles, especially DR and DQ, strongly co-occurred. In vitro tests confirmed that a few of the cytomegalovirus-associated TCR beta chains recognize cytomegalovirus antigens. Several of the top co-occurrence clusters appeared to be linked to parvovirus B19, influenza, CMV and Epstein-Barr virus, according to a later analysis. Most CMV-associated TCR beta chains appeared to be HLA-restricted in a later analysis, and the HLA associations seemed to be driven largely by CMV exposure. In an earlier analysis of approximately 590 of the donors, most TCR beta V segments appeared in productive rearrangements about 87% or about 30% of the time, broadly matching IMGT annotations. In a later analysis, the rate of TCR association differed among HLA loci, with DRB1 alleles having the most associated TCRs and HLA-C alleles having the fewest. At a false discovery rate of 0.05, a later analysis linked about 16,000 TCR beta sequences to specific HLA alleles. A cluster of highly shared sequence variants was judged likely to represent a technical artifact of the sequencing pipeline. While some public TCRs were present in many individuals, most TCR sequences turned up only very rarely across donors. Correlated functional status among segregating V segments might be attributable to linkage disequilibrium, but an unknown experimental factor could not be ruled out. Roughly uniform sequencing depth across donors was assumed in presence/absence analyses, although this assumption may not hold. It was suggested by the authors that the approach could potentially be generalized to other disease states and immunological phenotypes.

The library relied on the immunoSEQ multiplex PCR assay. For the multiplex PCR, a mixture combining 60 forward primers for TCR Vbeta segments and 13 reverse primers for TCR Jbeta segments was used. The CDR3 region of rearranged TCR beta genes was amplified from genomic DNA by a multiplex PCR assay. The Illumina HiSeq System was used to sequence the amplified TCR beta libraries as 87-base-pair reads. The original pipeline was this. In a later analysis, roughly 80 million unique TCR beta chains were counted across the 500 to 850 repertoires, and about 10 million of these chains were shared by at least two donors. Raw reads were error-corrected and collapsed into unique sequences by a nearest-neighbor algorithm in which closely related sequences were merged to remove PCR and sequencing errors. Alignment of CDR3 sequences to IMGT reference sequences was used to assign V, D and J gene segments. Each retained sequence needed at least a six-nucleotide match to both a V gene segment and a J gene segment. Rearrangements were called productive when the CDR3 lacked stop codons and stayed in frame with V and J; all others were non-productive. Following IMGT convention, CDR3 was defined as the stretch from the second conserved V-encoded cysteine to the conserved J-encoded phenylalanine. Sequences without an unambiguous match to a single V gene segment were excluded from the earlier analysis of 450 to 750 of the donors. An earlier analysis of a few hundred of the donors classified V segments as functional when productive rearrangements were above 56.7% and as segregating when the standard deviation between donors was above 5%. A statistical classification framework was developed to diagnose cytomegalovirus status using the catalog of TCR beta chain sequences. In a later analysis, TCR nucleotide sequences were compared against IMGT/GENE-DB human TR gene sequences so that V and J genes could be assigned. The TCRdist pipeline was used in a later analysis to assign CDR3 sequences and most-parsimonious VDJ recombination scenarios. In a later analysis, every TCR beta chain was defined by the combination of its CDR3 amino acid sequence and its V-gene family, and reads without a unique V-gene family were dropped. As a way to deal with suspected cross-contamination and a sequencing artifact, a later analysis dropped 592 nucleotide sequences that were highly shared and had low generation probability. In a later analysis, a clonal expansion index for each public chain was calculated from normalized within-repertoire ranks of inferred template counts. A later analysis computed generation probabilities with a VDJ recombination model fitted to out-of-frame rearrangements, and checked the results against IGoR. Hypergeometric tests were used in a later analysis to score TCR-TCR, TCR-HLA and TCR-CMV co-occurrence, with a repertoire-size bias correction applied to the TCR pairs. A later analysis estimated false discovery rates by permuting HLA or CMV assignments 20 times. In a later analysis, co-occurring TCRs were grouped using DBSCAN, and TCRdist sequence similarity was added for clustering within HLA-allele-positive subsets. Co-occurrence clustering excluded repertoires with fewer than 30,000 or more than 120,000 public chains, plus five with anomalous nucleotide sharing. TCRdb took this table from immuneACCESS and kept in-frame rearrangements with V and J called. Such tables lack part of the clones; where checked against another copy, unresolved V genes explain under half of the gap, and the rest is unexplained. V, J and clone size reflect that table, while D and trimming were determined from the DNA. The sample contains under 200,000 clones, about 13% of them found a single time. The top ten clones comprise about 7.8% of the sample.

The cohort consisted of more than 650 healthy bone marrow donors. All cohort members were sampled while nominally healthy, although unrecorded immune exposures were likely present. The donor was CMV seropositive and was included in the group of 300 or so seropositive cohort members. Every donor gave a peripheral blood sample, and the peripheral blood mononuclear cells from that sample were used for TCR beta sequencing. Genomic DNA was extracted from the blood cell samples with the Qiagen DNeasy Blood Extraction Kit. The specimen was PBMCs. The receptor's source is a man aged 50-60 years in good health and CMV-seropositive.

Here is the DNA: TGTGCCAGCAGGCCGACAGGGGCCGAGGGGCCCCAGCATTTT. The encoded protein is CASRPTGAEGPQHF. This receptor chain uses TRBV7-2 and TRBJ1-5, and TRBD1 matches 8 of the central bases. Via the germline V gene, CDR1 is SGHTA and CDR2 FQGNSA. The CDR3, from cysteine to phenylalanine, totals 14 residues. Of the read, only the CDR3 DNA is kept; its 42 bases are in frame from base 1. V trim: 6 bases; J trim: 9 bases; unmatched bases: 10.